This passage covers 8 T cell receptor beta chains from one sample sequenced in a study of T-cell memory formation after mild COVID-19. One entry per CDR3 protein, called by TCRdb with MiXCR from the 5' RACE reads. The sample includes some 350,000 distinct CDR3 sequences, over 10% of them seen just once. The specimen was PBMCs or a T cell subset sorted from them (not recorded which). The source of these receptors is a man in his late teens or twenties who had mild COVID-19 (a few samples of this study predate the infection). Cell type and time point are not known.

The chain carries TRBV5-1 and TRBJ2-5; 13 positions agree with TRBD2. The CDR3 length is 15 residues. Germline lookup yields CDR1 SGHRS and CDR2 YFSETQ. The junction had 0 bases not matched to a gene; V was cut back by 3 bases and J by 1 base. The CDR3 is CASSWTSGGQETQYF. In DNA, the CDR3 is TGCGCCAGCAGCTGGACTAGCGGGGGCCAAGAGACCCAGTACTTC.

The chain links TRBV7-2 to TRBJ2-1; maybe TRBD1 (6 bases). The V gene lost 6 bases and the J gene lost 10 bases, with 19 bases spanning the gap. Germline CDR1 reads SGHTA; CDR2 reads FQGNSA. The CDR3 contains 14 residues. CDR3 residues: CASSPQGPASEQFF. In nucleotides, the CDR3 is TGTGCCAGCAGTCCACAGGGACCAGCCTCAGAGCAGTTCTTC.

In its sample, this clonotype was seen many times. The CDR3 region has the DNA TGTGCCAGCAGCCTGTCGGGGGGGGGTCTAAGCACAGATACGCAGTATTTT. It codes for CASSLSGGGLSTDTQYF. The rearrangement joins TRBV4-2 to TRBJ2-3, with 8 bases matching TRBD2. The germline V gene encodes CDR1 LGHNA and CDR2 YNFKEQ. The junction had 9 bases not matched to a gene; V was cut back by 4 bases and J by 0 bases. This CDR3 is built from 17 residues.

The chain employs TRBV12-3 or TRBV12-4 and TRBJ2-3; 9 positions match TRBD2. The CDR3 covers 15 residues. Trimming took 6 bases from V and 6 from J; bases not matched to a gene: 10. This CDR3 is CASSRGLAAADTQYF. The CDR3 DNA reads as TGTGCCAGCAGCCGGGGACTAGCTGCGGCGGATACGCAGTATTTT.

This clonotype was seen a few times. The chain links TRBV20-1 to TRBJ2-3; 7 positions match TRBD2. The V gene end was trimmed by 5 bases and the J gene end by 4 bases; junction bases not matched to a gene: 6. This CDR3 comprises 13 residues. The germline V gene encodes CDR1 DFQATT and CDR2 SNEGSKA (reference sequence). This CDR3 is CSADQRGSDTQYF. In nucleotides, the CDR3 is TGCAGTGCTGACCAGCGGGGCTCAGATACGCAGTATTTT.

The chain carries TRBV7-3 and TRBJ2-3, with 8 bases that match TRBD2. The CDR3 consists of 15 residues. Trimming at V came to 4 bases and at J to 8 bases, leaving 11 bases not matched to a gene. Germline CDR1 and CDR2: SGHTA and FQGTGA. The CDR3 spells CASSSDPGGLGTQYF. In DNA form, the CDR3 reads TGTGCCAGCAGCTCGGACCCGGGGGGGCTGGGTACGCAGTATTTT.

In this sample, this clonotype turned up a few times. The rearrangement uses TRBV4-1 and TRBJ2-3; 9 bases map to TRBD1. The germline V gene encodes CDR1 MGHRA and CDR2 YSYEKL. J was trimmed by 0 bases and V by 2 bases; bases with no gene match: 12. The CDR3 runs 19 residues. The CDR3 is CASSQTGQGGPQSTDTQYF. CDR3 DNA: TGCGCCAGCAGCCAAACGGGACAGGGTGGACCTCAGAGCACAGATACGCAGTATTTT.

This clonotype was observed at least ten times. The CDR3 here is CATSDFSTDTQYF. The DNA of the CDR3 is TGTGCCACCAGTGATTTTAGCACAGATACGCAGTATTTT. This chain connects TRBV24-1 to TRBJ2-3; D remains unclear. Looked up from germline, CDR1 is KGHDR and CDR2 is SFDVKD. Trimming cost V 1 base and J 0 bases, with 1 base left between them. This CDR3 spans 13 amino acids.